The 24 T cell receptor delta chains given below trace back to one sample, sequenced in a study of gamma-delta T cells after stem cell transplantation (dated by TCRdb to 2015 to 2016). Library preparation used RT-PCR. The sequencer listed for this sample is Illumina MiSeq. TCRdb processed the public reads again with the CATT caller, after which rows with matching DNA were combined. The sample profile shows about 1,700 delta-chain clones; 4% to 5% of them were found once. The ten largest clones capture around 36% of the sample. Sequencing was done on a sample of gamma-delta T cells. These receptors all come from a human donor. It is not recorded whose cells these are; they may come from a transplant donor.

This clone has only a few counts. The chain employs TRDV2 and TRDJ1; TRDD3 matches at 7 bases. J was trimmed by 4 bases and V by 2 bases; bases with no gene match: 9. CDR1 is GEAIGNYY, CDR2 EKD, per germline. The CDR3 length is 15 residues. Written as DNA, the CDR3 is TGTGCCTGTGACAGCCTGGGGGCTACGGTCGATAAACTCATCTTT. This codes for CACDSLGATVDKLIF.

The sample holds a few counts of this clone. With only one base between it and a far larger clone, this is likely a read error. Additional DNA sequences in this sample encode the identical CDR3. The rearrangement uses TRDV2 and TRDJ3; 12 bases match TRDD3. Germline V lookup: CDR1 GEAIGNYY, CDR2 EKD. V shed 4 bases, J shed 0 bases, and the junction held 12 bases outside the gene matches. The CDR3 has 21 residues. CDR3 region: CACERLLGDTPSSWDTRQMFF. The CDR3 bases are TGTGCCTGTGAACGTTTACTGGGGGATACCCCTAGCTCCTGGGACACCCGACAGATGTTTTTC.

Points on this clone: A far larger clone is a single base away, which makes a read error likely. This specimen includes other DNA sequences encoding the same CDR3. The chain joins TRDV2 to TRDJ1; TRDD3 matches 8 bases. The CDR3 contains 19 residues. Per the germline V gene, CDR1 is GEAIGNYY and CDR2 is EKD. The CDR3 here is CACDTLPLLGGRYTDKLIF. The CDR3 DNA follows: TGTGCCTGCGACACCCTCCCGCTACTGGGGGGCAGGTACACCGATAAACTCATCTTT.

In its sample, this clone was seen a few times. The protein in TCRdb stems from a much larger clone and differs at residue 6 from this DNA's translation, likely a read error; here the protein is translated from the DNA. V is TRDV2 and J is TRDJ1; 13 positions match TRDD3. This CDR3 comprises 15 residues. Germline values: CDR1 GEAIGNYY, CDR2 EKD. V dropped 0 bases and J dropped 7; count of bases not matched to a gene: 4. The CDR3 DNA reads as TGTGCCTGTGACACCGCACTGGGGGATACGGGTAAACTCATCTTT. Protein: CACDTALGDTGKLIF.

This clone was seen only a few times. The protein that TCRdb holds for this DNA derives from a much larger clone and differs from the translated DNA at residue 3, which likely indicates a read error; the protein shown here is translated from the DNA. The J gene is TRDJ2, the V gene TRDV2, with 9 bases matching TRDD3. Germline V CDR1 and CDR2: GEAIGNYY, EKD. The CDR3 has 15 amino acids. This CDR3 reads CARDVLGDLTAQLFF. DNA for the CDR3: TGTGCCCGTGACGTACTGGGGGATTTGACAGCACAACTCTTCTTT.

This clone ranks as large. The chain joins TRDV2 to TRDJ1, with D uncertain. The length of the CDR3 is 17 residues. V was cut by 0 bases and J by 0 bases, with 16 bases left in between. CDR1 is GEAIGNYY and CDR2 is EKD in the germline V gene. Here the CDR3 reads CACDTVAGFPYTDKLIF. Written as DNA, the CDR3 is TGTGCCTGTGACACCGTAGCGGGGTTCCCGTACACCGATAAACTCATCTTT.

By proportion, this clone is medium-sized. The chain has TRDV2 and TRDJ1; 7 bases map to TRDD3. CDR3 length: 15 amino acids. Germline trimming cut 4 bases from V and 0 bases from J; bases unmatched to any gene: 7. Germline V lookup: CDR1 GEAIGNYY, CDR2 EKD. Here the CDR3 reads CACDGMGDHTDKLIF. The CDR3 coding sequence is TGTGCCTGTGATGGTATGGGGGACCACACCGATAAACTCATCTTT.

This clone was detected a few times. CDR3 DNA sequence: TGTGCCTGTGACACCATGCTACTGGGGGGCAGGTACACCGATAAACTCATCTTT. Translated, it gives CACDTMLLGGRYTDKLIF. This rearrangement joins TRDV2 to TRDJ1, with 8 nucleotides matching TRDD3. Losses at the gene ends were 0 bases for V and 0 bases for J; bases not matched to a gene: 11. Germline V gene lookup returns CDR1 GEAIGNYY and CDR2 EKD. The CDR3 is 18 residues long.

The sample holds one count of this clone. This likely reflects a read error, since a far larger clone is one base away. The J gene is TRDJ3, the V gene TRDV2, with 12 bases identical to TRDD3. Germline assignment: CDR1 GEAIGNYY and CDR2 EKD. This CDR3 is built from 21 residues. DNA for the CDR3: TGTGCCCGTGATCGTTTACTGGGGGATACCCCTAGCTCCTGGGACACCCGACAGATGTTTTTC. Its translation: CARDRLLGDTPSSWDTRQMFF.

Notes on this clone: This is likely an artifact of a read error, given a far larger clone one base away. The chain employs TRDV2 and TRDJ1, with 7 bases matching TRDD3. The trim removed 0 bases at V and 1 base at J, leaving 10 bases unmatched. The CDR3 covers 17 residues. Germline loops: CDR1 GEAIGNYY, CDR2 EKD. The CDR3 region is CACDTVRALGGTDKLIF. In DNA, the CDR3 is TGTGCCTGTGACACCGTCCGAGCTCTGGGGGGCACCGATAAACTCATCTTT.

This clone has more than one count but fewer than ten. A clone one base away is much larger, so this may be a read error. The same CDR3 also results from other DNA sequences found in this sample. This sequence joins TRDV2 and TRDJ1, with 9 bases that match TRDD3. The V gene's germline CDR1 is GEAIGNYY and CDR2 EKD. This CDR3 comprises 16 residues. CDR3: CACEGLGDLYTDKLIF. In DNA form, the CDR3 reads TGCGCCTGTGAGGGACTGGGGGACCTGTACACCGATAAACTCATCTTT.

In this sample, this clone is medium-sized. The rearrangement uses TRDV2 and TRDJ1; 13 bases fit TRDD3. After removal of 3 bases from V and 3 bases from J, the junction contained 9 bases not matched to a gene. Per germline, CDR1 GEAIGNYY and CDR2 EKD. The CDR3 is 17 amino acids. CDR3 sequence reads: CACDALLGDTLPDKLIF. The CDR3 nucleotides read TGTGCCTGTGACGCCCTACTGGGGGATACGCTTCCCGATAAACTCATCTTT.

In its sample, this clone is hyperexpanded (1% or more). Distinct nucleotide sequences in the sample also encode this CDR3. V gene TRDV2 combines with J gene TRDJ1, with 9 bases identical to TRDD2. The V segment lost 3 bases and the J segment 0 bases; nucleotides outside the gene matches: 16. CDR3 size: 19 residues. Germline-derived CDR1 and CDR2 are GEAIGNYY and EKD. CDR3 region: CACDSLPTELGSNTDKLIF. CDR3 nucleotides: TGTGCCTGTGACTCCCTTCCTACTGAACTGGGGTCCAACACCGATAAACTCATCTTT.

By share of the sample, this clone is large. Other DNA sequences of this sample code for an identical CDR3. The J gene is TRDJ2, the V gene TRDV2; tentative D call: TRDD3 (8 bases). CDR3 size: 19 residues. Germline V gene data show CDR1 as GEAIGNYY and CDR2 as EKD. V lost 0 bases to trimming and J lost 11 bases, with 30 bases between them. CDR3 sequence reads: CACDTVPTRGPGIPSQLFF. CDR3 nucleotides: TGTGCCTGTGACACCGTTCCTACGAGGGGCCCGGGGATACCCAGCCAACTCTTCTTT.

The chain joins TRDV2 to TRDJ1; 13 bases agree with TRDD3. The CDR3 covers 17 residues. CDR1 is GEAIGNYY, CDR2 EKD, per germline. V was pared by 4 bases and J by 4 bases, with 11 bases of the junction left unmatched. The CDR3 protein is CACDTVLGDTRDDKLIF. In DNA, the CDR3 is TGTGCCTGTGATACCGTACTGGGGGATACGCGTGACGATAAACTCATCTTT.

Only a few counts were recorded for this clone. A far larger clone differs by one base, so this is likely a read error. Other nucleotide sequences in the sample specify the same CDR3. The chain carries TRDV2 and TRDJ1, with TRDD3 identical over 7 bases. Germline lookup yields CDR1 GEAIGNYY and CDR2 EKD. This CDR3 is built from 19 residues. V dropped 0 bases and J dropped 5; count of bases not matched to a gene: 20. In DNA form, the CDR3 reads TGTGCCTGTGACACCGTGCCTCCGACTGGGGATAAGCGTTTGGATAAACTCATCTTT. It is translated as CACDTVPPTGDKRLDKLIF.

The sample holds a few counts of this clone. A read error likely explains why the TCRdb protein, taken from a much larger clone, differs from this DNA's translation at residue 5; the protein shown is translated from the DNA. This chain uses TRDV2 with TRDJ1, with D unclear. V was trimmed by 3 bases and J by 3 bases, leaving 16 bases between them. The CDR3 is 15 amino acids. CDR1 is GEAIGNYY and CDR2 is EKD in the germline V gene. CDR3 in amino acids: CACDSVSTSPDKLIF. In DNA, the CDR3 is TGTGCCTGTGACTCCGTGTCGACTTCGCCCGATAAACTCATCTTT.

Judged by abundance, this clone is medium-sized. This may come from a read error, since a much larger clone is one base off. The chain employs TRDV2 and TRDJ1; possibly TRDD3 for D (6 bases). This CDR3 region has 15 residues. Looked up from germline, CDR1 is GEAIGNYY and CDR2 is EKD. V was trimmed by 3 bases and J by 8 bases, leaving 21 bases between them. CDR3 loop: CACDSVGATEAKLIF. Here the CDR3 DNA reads TGTGCCTGTGACTCCGTGGGGGCTACCGAGGCAAAACTCATCTTT.

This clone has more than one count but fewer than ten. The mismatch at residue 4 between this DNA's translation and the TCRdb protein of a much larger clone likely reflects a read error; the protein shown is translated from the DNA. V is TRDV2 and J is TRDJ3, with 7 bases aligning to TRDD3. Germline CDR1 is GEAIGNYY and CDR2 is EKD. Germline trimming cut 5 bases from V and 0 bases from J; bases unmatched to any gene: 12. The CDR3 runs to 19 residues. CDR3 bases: TGTGCCTGTGCCCCCTTACTGGGGACTAGCTCCTGGGACACCCGACAGATGTTTTTC. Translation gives CACAPLLGTSSWDTRQMFF.

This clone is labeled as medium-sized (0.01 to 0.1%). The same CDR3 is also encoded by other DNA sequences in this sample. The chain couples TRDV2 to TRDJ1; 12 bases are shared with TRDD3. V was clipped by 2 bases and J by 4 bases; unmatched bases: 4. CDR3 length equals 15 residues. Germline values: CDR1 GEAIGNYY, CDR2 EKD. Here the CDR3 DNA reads TGTGCCTGTGACAGCCTGGGGGATACGGGCGATAAACTCATCTTT. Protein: CACDSLGDTGDKLIF.

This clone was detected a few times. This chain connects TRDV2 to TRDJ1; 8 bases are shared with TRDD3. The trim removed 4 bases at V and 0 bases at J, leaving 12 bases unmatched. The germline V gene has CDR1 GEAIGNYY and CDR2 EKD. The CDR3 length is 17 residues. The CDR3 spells CACEGLELGEHTDKLIF. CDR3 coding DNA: TGTGCCTGTGAAGGTTTGGAGCTGGGGGAGCACACCGATAAACTCATCTTT.

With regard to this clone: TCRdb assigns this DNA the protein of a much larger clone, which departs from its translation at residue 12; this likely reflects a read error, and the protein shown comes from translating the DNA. The CDR3 reads CACDLLSLGVMADKLIF. DNA of the CDR3: TGTGCCTGTGACTTGTTATCGCTTGGGGTGATGGCCGATAAACTCATCTTT. The chain combines TRDV2 with TRDJ1, with D possibly being TRDD3 (5 bases). V dropped 3 bases and J dropped 3 bases, with 22 bases sitting between them. CDR1 and CDR2 (germline): GEAIGNYY, EKD. This CDR3 has 17 amino acids.

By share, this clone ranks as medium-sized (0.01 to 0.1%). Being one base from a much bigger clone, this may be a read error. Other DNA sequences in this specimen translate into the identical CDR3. CDR3 nucleotide sequence: TGTGCCTGTGACACCGTAGACCCTAGCTCCTGGGACACCCGACAGATGTTCTTC. It encodes CACDTVDPSSWDTRQMFF. The chain carries TRDV2 and TRDJ3; tentatively, D is TRDD3 (5 bases). Germline lookup yields CDR1 GEAIGNYY and CDR2 EKD. The CDR3 runs to 18 residues.

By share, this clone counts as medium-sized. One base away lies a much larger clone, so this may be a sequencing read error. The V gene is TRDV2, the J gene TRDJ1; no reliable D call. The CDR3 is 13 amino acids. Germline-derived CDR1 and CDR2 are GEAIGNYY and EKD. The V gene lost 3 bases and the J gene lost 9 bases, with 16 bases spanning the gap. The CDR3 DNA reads TGTGCCTGTGACTCGGTGGGAGGTGATGAACTCATCTTT. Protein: CACDSVGGDELIF.